This TCR beta chain is from a study of a mutant IDH1 vaccine in newly diagnosed glioma. Across the whole study: Vaccination followed radiotherapy alone by 4-6 weeks, or accompanied temozolomide cycles. Findings and limits, study-wide: Across multiple MHC alleles, over 90% of patients had vaccine-induced responses.

The time point: week 47, end of study. Each dose delivered 300 ug of mutant IDH1 20-mer peptide subcutaneously with imiquimod. TCRdb's table, derived via immunoSEQ multiplex PCR, lists solely in-frame clones and lacks some. The profile shows 30,000 or so clones, approximately 83% of them singletons. This clone came up once. Its specificity is not known. CDR3 length equals 15 residues. The V end was cut by 2 bases, the J end by 8 bases, with 18 bases between. Germline assignment: CDR1 LGHNA and CDR2 YSLEER. The source was PBMCs, collected from a glioma patient whose treatment included an IDH1 peptide vaccine. The chain has TRBV4-3 and TRBJ1-2; D may be TRBD1 (5 bases). The receptor's source is a man aged 30 to 39 with glioma. CDR3: CASSQRGRDVLGYTF. In DNA, the CDR3 is TGCGCCAGCAGCCAACGGGGCAGGGATGTACTGGGCTACACCTTC.